A single sample gave rise to the 17 T cell receptor beta chains below, sequenced in a study of cytomegalovirus exposure and HLA in healthy donors. Some clones are missing from TCRdb's copy, which holds only in-frame ones; the method was immunoSEQ multiplex PCR. The table shows fewer than 85,000 clones, with 85% to 95% occurring only once. Sequencing was carried out using PBMCs. The receptors originated from a woman aged 18-35 years in good health and CMV-seronegative.

V is TRBV4-3 and J is TRBJ2-1; D remains unclear. The germline V gene encodes CDR1 LGHNA and CDR2 YSLEER. V was shortened by 3 bases and J by 7 bases, with 10 bases between the two germline ends. CDR3 length: 13 amino acids. The CDR3 loop reads CASSQVTWNEQFF. CDR3 in DNA: TGCGCCAGCAGCCAGGTCACATGGAATGAGCAGTTCTTC.

The chain is built from TRBV5-4 and TRBJ1-1; the D gene is possibly TRBD1 (5 bases). Deletions cut 0 bases from V and 1 base from J, with 10 bases between. The CDR3 length is 15 residues. CDR1 and CDR2 from the germline V gene are SGHNT and YYREEE (reference sequence). As DNA, the CDR3 is TGTGCCAGCAGCTTGGAGTCAGGGTGGAACACTGAAGCTTTCTTT. It yields the protein CASSLESGWNTEAFF.

This rearrangement joins TRBV7-9 to TRBJ2-7, with a possible D match to TRBD1 (5 bases). This CDR3 has 17 residues. In germline, CDR1 is SEHNR, CDR2 FQNEAQ (reference sequence). V shed 4 bases and J shed 0 bases, with 19 bases lying between them. The CDR3 DNA follows: TGTGCCAGCAGCTCTGCAACCCTGGGGCCTAGCTCCTACGAGCAGTACTTC. Amino acid sequence: CASSSATLGPSSYEQYF.

Here the CDR3 reads CASSVRPGGTGELFF. The CDR3 DNA reads TGTGCCAGCAGCGTACGGCCGGGTGGCACCGGGGAGCTGTTTTTT. The chain joins TRBV9 to TRBJ2-2, with no clear D. V gave up 1 base and J gave up 4 bases, with 11 bases separating them. The CDR3 sequence is 15 residues long. From germline, CDR1 is SGDLS and CDR2 YYNGEE. The whole variable domain, filled in from reference TRBV9 and TRBJ2-2, reads DSGVTQTPKHLITATGQRVTLRCSPRSGDLSVYWYQQSLDQGLQFLIQYYNGEERAKGNILERFSAQQFPDLHSELNLSSLELGDSALYFCASSVRPGGTGELFFGEGSRLTVL.

The chain joins TRBV25-1 to TRBJ2-3; 9 bases fit TRBD2. Germline-derived CDR1 and CDR2 are MGHDK and SYGVNS. This CDR3 contains 14 residues. The junction had 8 bases not matched to a gene; V was cut back by 8 bases and J by 5 bases. The CDR3 DNA follows: TGTGCCAGCGGACCTAGCGGGGTCAAAGATACGCAGTATTTT. Its translation is CASGPSGVKDTQYF.

The J gene is TRBJ1-1, the V gene TRBV20-1; D remains unclear. Germline V gene data show CDR1 as DFQATT and CDR2 as SNEGSKA (reference sequence). Trimming cost V 5 bases and J 11 bases, with 9 bases left between them. The CDR3 has 9 amino acids. The CDR3 DNA reads TGCAGTGCTCCTCTCGAGGCTTTCTTT. It is translated as CSAPLEAFF.

V and J are TRBV5-1 and TRBJ2-3; TRBD2 agrees at 10 bases. V was pared by 6 bases and J by 3 bases, with 4 bases of the junction left unmatched. The CDR3 loop spans 14 amino acids. Germline CDR1 is SGHRS and CDR2 is YFSETQ. The CDR3: CASKRGGQTDTQYF. In nucleotides, the CDR3 is TGCGCCAGCAAGCGGGGGGGCCAAACAGATACGCAGTATTTT.

This clone was picked up one time. The rearrangement uses TRBV29-1 and TRBJ2-7; D is undetermined. Germline V gene data show CDR1 as SQVTM and CDR2 as ANQGSEA. The V gene lost 4 bases and the J gene lost 2 bases, with 9 bases spanning the gap. The CDR3 extends over 12 amino acids. CDR3 coding DNA: TGCAGCGTTGGTGACACCCCCTACGAGCAGTACTTC. This gives the protein CSVGDTPYEQYF.

This chain joins TRBV19 and TRBJ1-5; 7 bases align to TRBD1. V was clipped by 3 bases and J by 6 bases; unmatched bases: 14. The CDR3 extends over 17 amino acids. Germline-derived CDR1 and CDR2 are LNHDA and SQIVND (reference sequence). CDR3 protein: CASSIWLGTAAPQPQHF. The CDR3 DNA is TGTGCCAGTAGTATTTGGTTGGGGACAGCTGCCCCTCAGCCCCAGCATTTT.

The gene calls are TRBV5-1 and TRBJ2-2, with a weak D call TRBD1 (6 bases). V lost 5 bases, J lost 4 bases, and 18 bases lay in between. Per the germline V gene, CDR1 is SGHRS and CDR2 is YFSETQ. The CDR3 length is 16 residues. The DNA for the CDR3 is TGCGCCAGCAGTGGCTTCTCCGGCAGGGGCACCGGGGAGCTGTTTTTT. Translation gives CASSGFSGRGTGELFF.

The genes are TRBV15 and TRBJ2-1; the match to TRBD2 covers 9 bases. CDR1 and CDR2 from the germline V gene are LNHNV and YYDKDF (reference sequence). The CDR3 sequence is 17 residues long. The J segment lost 9 bases and the V segment lost 0 bases, leaving 12 bases of the junction unmatched. CDR3: CATSRDGMAGGQSEQFF. CDR3 DNA: TGTGCCACCAGCAGAGATGGTATGGCGGGGGGGCAGAGTGAGCAGTTCTTC.

J is TRBJ2-3 and V is TRBV5-1; the match to TRBD1 covers 9 bases. Germline V lookup: CDR1 SGHRS, CDR2 YFSETQ. V was clipped by 6 bases and J by 6 bases; unmatched bases: 14. The CDR3 has 16 amino acids. Here the CDR3 reads CASTTLQGAAGDTQYF. The CDR3 DNA follows: TGCGCCAGCACAACCCTACAGGGGGCGGCTGGGGATACGCAGTATTTT.

The genes are TRBV6-5 and TRBJ1-2; TRBD1 aligns across 8 bases. This CDR3 has 15 amino acids. Germline values: CDR1 MNHEY, CDR2 SVGAGI. The V gene end was trimmed by 2 bases and the J gene end by 13 bases; junction bases not matched to a gene: 15. This CDR3 is CASSYGTGRGEGCTF. In DNA form, the CDR3 reads TGTGCCAGCAGTTACGGGACAGGCAGGGGGGAGGGGTGCACCTTC.

The V and J genes are TRBV4-1 and TRBJ2-3; 11 nucleotides match TRBD2. V dropped 0 bases and J dropped 6; count of bases not matched to a gene: 2. The length of the CDR3 is 15 residues. CDR1 and CDR2 (germline): MGHRA, YSYEKL. This CDR3 is CASSQETSGADTQYF. The CDR3 DNA reads as TGCGCCAGCAGCCAAGAGACTAGCGGGGCCGATACGCAGTATTTT.

There are a few counts of this clone. J is TRBJ2-7 and V is TRBV28, with 10 bases that match TRBD1. V lost 5 bases and J lost 2; bases outside the gene matches: 9. From germline, CDR1 is MDHEN and CDR2 SYDVKM. The CDR3 spans 16 residues. The CDR3 sequence: CASSTPGQGRPYEQYF. CDR3 bases: TGTGCCAGCAGTACCCCGGGACAGGGGCGACCCTACGAGCAGTACTTC. The whole variable domain, filled in from reference TRBV28 and TRBJ2-7, reads DVKVTQSSRYLVKRTGEKVFLECVQDMDHENMFWYRQDPGLGLRLIYFSYDVKMKEKGDIPEGYSVSREKKERFSLILESASTNQTSMYLCASSTPGQGRPYEQYFGPGTRLTVT.

V gene TRBV19 combines with J gene TRBJ2-1; 9 bases agree with TRBD1. Germline assignment: CDR1 LNHDA and CDR2 SQIVND (reference sequence). CDR3 length equals 17 residues. Trimming removed 5 bases from V and 0 bases from J; junction bases left unmatched: 8. The CDR3 DNA reads as TGTGCCAGTAGTTTGGGGACAGGGATCAACTCCTACAATGAGCAGTTCTTC. It encodes CASSLGTGINSYNEQFF.

The V and J genes are TRBV28 and TRBJ1-1, with TRBD1 identical over 8 bases. This CDR3 has 16 residues. After removal of 5 bases from V and 4 bases from J, the junction contained 12 bases not matched to a gene. Germline-derived CDR1 and CDR2 are MDHEN and SYDVKM. CDR3 sequence reads: CASSPTQGAGTTEAFF. The DNA for the CDR3 is TGTGCCAGCAGTCCGACCCAGGGGGCAGGTACCACTGAAGCTTTCTTT.